This T cell receptor (beta chain) is drawn from a study of PD-1 blockade in mismatch repair-deficient tumors. Turning to the study itself: All were previously treated, progressing patients with eleven to twelve mismatch repair-deficient cancer types. Findings and caveats of the study: After pembrolizumab, tumor-resident clones rose rapidly, then generally contracted before radiologic responses.

Generated by immunoSEQ multiplex PCR, the TCRdb table keeps only in-frame clones and is missing some. This table holds under 150,000 clones, around 87% found once. All patients were mismatch repair deficient, assessed by either PCR or immunohistochemistry. TCR sequencing covered a few patients who responded to pembrolizumab. Germline CDR1 reads SEHNR; CDR2 reads FQNEAQ (reference sequence). The CDR3 runs 17 residues. V was pared by 0 bases and J by 0 bases, with 12 bases between. The count of this clone is one. The antigen is undetermined. The chain links TRBV7-9 to TRBJ1-3, with TRBD1 as a possible D gene (6 bases). This sequence was found in an adult with mismatch repair-deficient cancer. The sequencing used peripheral blood, collected 44 weeks after starting pembrolizumab. The CDR3 DNA is TGTGCCAGCAGCTTAGCGACAGGTCCGAGCTCTGGAAACACCATATATTTT. Amino acids: CASSLATGPSSGNTIYF.